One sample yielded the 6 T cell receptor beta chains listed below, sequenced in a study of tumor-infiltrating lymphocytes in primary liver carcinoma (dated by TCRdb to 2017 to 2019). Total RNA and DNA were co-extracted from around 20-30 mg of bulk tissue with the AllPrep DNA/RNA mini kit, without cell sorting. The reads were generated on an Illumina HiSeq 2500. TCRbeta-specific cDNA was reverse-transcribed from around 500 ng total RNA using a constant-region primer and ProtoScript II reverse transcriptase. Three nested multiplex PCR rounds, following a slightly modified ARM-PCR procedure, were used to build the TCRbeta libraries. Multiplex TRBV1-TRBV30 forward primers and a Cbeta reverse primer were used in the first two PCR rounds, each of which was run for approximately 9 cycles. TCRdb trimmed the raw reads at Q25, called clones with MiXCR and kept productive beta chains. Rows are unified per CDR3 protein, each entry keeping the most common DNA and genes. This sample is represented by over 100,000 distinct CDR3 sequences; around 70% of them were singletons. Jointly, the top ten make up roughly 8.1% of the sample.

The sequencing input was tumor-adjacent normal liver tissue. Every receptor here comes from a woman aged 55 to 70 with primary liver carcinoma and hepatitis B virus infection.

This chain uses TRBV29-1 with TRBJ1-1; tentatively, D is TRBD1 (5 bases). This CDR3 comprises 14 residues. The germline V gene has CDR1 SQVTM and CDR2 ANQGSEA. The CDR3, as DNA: TGCATCACTGGAAAACCGGGGCCCAGACGAAGGGCTTTCTTT. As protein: CITGKPGPRRRAFF. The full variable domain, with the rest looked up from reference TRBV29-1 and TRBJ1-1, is SAVISQKPSRDICQRGTSLTIQCQVDSQVTMMFWYRQQPGQSLTLIATANQGSEATYESGFVIDKFPISRPNLTFSTLTVSNMSPEDSSIYLCITGKPGPRRRAFFGQGTRLTVV.

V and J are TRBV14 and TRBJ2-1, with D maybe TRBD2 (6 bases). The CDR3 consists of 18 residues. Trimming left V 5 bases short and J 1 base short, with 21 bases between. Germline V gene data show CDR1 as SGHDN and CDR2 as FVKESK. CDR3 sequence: CASSEAAMRGLSYNEQFF. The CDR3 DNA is TGTGCCAGCAGCGAAGCCGCCATGCGGGGCCTATCCTACAATGAGCAGTTCTTC.

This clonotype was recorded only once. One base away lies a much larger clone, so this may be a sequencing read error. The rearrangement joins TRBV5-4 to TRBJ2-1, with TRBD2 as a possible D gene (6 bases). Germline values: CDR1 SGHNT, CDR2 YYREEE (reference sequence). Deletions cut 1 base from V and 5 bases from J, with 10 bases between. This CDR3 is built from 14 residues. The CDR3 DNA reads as TGTGCCAGCAGCTTGCTAGGCGGGGACAATGAGCAGTTCTTC. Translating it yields CASSLLGGDNEQFF.

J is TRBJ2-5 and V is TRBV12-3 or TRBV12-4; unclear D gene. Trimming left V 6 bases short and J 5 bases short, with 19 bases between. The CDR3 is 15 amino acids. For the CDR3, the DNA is TGTGCCAGCAGCCCCGGCCGTGGGGTATTGGAGACCCAGTACTTC. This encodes CASSPGRGVLETQYF.

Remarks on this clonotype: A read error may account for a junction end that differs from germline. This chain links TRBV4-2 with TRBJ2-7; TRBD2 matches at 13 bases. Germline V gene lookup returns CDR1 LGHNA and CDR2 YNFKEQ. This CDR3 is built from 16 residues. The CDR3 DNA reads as TGTGCCAGCAGGCAAGGGGGACTAGCGGGATCCTACGAGAAGTACTTC. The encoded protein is CASRQGGLAGSYEKYF.

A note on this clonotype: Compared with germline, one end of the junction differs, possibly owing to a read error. The CDR3: CVSNPLNEQFF. The CDR3 bases are TGTGTCAGCAACCCCTTAAATGAGCAGTTCTTC. V gene TRBV12-3 or TRBV12-4 combines with J gene TRBJ2-1; no firm D call. The CDR3 is 11 residues long.